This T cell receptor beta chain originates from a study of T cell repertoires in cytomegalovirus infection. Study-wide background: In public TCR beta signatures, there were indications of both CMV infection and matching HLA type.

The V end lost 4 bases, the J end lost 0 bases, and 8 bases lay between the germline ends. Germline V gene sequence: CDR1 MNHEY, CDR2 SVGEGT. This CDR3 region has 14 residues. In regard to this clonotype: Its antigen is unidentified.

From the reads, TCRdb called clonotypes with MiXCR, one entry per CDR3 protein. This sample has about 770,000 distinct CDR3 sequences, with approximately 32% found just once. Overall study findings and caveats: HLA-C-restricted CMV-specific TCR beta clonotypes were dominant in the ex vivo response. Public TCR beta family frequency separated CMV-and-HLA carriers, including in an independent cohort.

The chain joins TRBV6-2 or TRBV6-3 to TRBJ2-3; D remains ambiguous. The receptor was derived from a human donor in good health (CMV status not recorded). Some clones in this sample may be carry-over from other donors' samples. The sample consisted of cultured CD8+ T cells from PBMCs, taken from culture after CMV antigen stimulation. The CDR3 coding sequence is TGTGCCAGCAGTTCAACCTCTAGCACAGATACGCAGTATTTT. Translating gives CASSSTSSTDTQYF.